These 14 T cell receptor beta chains share one sample of origin, sequenced in a study of cytomegalovirus exposure and HLA in healthy donors. It was with 60 Vbeta and 13 Jbeta primers that the PCR ran. The table came from immunoSEQ multiplex PCR; TCRdb's copy has only in-frame clones and leaves some out. The top ten clones hold about 1.3% of a sample with about 160,000 clones, roughly 79% of them seen once. The sample was PBMCs. Receptor source: a woman aged 50 to 60 in good health and CMV-seronegative.

This clone was seen a single time. The V gene is TRBV2, the J gene TRBJ1-3; a possible D gene is TRBD1 (5 bases). The CDR3 contains 17 residues. From germline, CDR1 is SNHLY and CDR2 FYNNEI. Trimming shortened V by 2 bases and J by 0 bases, and 14 bases separated the two germline ends. CDR3 in DNA: TGTGCCAGCAGTGAAACGACTCAGGGATCCTCTGGAAACACCATATATTTT. Protein: CASSETTQGSSGNTIYF.

The rearrangement uses TRBV5-4 and TRBJ2-5; TRBD2 aligns across 7 bases. CDR3 length equals 15 residues. CDR1 is SGHNT and CDR2 is YYREEE in the germline V gene (reference sequence). V was clipped by 0 bases and J by 1 base; unmatched bases: 3. The CDR3: CASSLDRTSQETQYF. In DNA, the CDR3 is TGTGCCAGCAGCTTGGATCGGACTAGCCAAGAGACCCAGTACTTC.

The chain is built from TRBV4-3 and TRBJ2-7; possibly TRBD2 for D (7 bases). Germline CDR1 reads LGHNA; CDR2 reads YSLEER. The CDR3 is 16 amino acids. Trimming pared 4 bases from V and 3 bases from J, leaving 19 bases between. For the CDR3, the DNA is TGCGCCAGCAGCCCCGGCGGAGGGGGGGTTAACTACGAGCAGTACTTC. Amino acid sequence: CASSPGGGGVNYEQYF.

The chain uses TRBV5-1 and TRBJ2-2; 11 bases map to TRBD2. In germline, CDR1 is SGHRS, CDR2 YFSETQ. The trim removed 0 bases at V and 4 bases at J, leaving 2 bases unmatched. This CDR3 region has 16 residues. The CDR3 is CASSLDSGRATGELFF. The CDR3, as DNA: TGCGCCAGCAGCTTGGATAGCGGGAGGGCCACCGGGGAGCTGTTTTTT.

The CDR3 coding sequence is TGTGCCAGCAGCTGGCAACAGGGGAACGCCTACGAGCAGTACTTC. It specifies CASSWQQGNAYEQYF. The chain links TRBV7-6 to TRBJ2-7; 7 nucleotides match TRBD1. Unmatched junction bases numbered 8, after V lost 4 bases and J lost 2 bases. CDR3 size: 15 residues. CDR1 and CDR2 from the germline V gene are SGHVS and FNYEAQ.

This clone was counted only a few times. The rearrangement links TRBV6-1 to TRBJ2-7; D possibly corresponds to TRBD1 (5 bases). Germline loops: CDR1 MNHNS, CDR2 SASEGT. The germline V and J ends were trimmed by 10 bases and 3 bases, with 16 bases remaining between them. The CDR3 covers 13 residues. CDR3: CATATEINYEQYF. CDR3 DNA sequence: TGTGCCACCGCGACAGAGATAAACTACGAGCAGTACTTC.

The chain carries TRBV5-1 and TRBJ2-7; a possible D gene is TRBD1 (6 bases). CDR1 is SGHRS and CDR2 is YFSETQ in the germline V gene. Trimming removed 2 bases at V and 7 bases at J, with 13 bases between. The CDR3 contains 13 residues. CDR3 in DNA: TGCGCCAGCAGCTTTATACAGGGAAAAGAGCAGTACTTC. This codes for CASSFIQGKEQYF.

The V and J genes are TRBV5-1 and TRBJ1-5; tentatively, D is TRBD1 (5 bases). This CDR3 contains 15 residues. Per germline, CDR1 SGHRS and CDR2 YFSETQ. V dropped 0 bases and J dropped 6 bases, with 13 bases sitting between them. This CDR3 is CASSLAFGQGQPQHF. The DNA for the CDR3 is TGCGCCAGCAGCTTGGCCTTTGGTCAGGGTCAGCCCCAGCATTTT.

The chain employs TRBV7-2 and TRBJ1-2; possible D gene TRBD1, 5 bases. Germline lookup yields CDR1 SGHTA and CDR2 FQGNSA. V lost 5 bases and J 1 base, leaving 20 bases between the germline ends. This CDR3 region has 17 residues. For the CDR3, the DNA is TGTGCCAGCAGCGCCGATTGGCGACAGACCTTTAACTATGGCTACACCTTC. This codes for CASSADWRQTFNYGYTF.

The V call is TRBV27, the J call TRBJ1-6; no clear D. Trimming left V 6 bases short and J 5 bases short, with 11 bases between. Looked up from germline, CDR1 is MNHEY and CDR2 is SMNVEV (reference sequence). This CDR3 spans 14 amino acids. The CDR3 nucleotides read TGTGCCAGCAGGTCACCACTCGATAATTCACCCCTCCACTTT. It codes for CASRSPLDNSPLHF.

The rearrangement joins TRBV19 to TRBJ1-2; D remains ambiguous. This CDR3 is 15 amino acids long. V lost 4 bases and J lost 8, with 20 bases in between. From germline, CDR1 is LNHDA and CDR2 SQIVND (reference sequence). In DNA, the CDR3 is TGTGCCAGTAGTACTAGGGAGGCCGTCCTTGGAGGCTACACCTTC. Its protein product is CASSTREAVLGGYTF.

The rearrangement uses TRBV14 and TRBJ2-1; 8 bases agree with TRBD2. V was pared by 2 bases and J by 3 bases, with 3 bases of the junction left unmatched. The CDR3 has 15 amino acids. The germline gives CDR1 SGHDN, CDR2 FVKESK. In DNA, the CDR3 is TGTGCCAGCAGCCAACGGGGGGGCCACTACAATGAGCAGTTCTTC. This translates into CASSQRGGHYNEQFF.

The chain combines TRBV18 with TRBJ2-7, with a tentative D call TRBD1 (6 bases). From germline, CDR1 is KGHSH and CDR2 LQKENI. The CDR3 loop spans 14 amino acids. Trimming took 3 bases from V and 3 from J, leaving 12 bases between them. In DNA form, the CDR3 reads TGTGCCAGCTCACCGATGGGGACATACTACGAGCAGTACTTC. Translating gives CASSPMGTYYEQYF.

The chain combines TRBV7-2 with TRBJ2-6; TRBD1 matches at 10 bases. CDR3 length: 17 residues. V shed 5 bases and J 4 bases; nucleotides not matched to a gene: 8. Germline lookup yields CDR1 SGHTA and CDR2 FQGNSA. The CDR3: CASSPGQGWSGANVLTF. CDR3 nucleotide sequence: TGTGCCAGCAGCCCGGGACAGGGGTGGTCCGGGGCCAACGTCCTGACTTTC.